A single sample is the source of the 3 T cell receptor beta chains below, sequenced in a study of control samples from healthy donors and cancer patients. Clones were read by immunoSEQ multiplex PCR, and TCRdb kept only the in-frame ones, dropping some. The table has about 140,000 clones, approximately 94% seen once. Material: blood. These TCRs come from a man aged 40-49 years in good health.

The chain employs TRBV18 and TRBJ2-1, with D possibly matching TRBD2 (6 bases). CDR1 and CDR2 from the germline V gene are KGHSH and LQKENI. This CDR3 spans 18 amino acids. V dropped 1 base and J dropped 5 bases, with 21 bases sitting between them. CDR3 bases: TGTGCCAGCTCACCACGGGCGGCGGGGTCCACAGAAAACAATGAGCAGTTCTTC. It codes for CASSPRAAGSTENNEQFF.

CDR3 protein: CASSNDRVHKKLFF. In DNA, the CDR3 is TGTGCCAGCAGTAACGACAGGGTTCATAAAAAACTGTTTTTT. The chain has TRBV28 and TRBJ1-4; 7 nucleotides match TRBD1. CDR3 length: 14 amino acids. V trimming: 5 bases; J trimming: 9 bases; junction bases outside the gene matches: 9. CDR1 is MDHEN and CDR2 is SYDVKM in the germline V gene.

The CDR3 DNA reads TGTGCCAGCAGTCCCGTTCCGGGACAGTGGTACTACGAGCAGTACTTC. Its protein is CASSPVPGQWYYEQYF. The chain joins TRBV27 to TRBJ2-7; TRBD1 matches 7 bases. J gave up 3 bases and V 5 bases, and 13 bases lay outside the gene matches. Looked up from germline, CDR1 is MNHEY and CDR2 is SMNVEV (reference sequence). This CDR3 spans 16 amino acids.